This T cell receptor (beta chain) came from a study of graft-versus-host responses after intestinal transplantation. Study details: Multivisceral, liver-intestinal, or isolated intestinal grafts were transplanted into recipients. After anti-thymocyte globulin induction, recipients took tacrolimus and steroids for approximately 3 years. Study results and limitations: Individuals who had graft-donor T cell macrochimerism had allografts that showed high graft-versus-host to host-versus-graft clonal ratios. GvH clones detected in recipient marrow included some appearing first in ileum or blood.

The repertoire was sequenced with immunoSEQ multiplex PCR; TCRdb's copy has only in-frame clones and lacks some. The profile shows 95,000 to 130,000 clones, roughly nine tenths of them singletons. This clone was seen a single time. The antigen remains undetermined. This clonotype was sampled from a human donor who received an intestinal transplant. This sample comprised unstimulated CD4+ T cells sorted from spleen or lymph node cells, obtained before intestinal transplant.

The CDR3 DNA reads as TGTGCCAGCAGCCCCCGGGACAGCAACACTGAAGCTTTCTTT. This codes for CASSPRDSNTEAFF. The chain couples TRBV7-2 to TRBJ1-1; 7 nucleotides agree with TRBD1. The CDR3 is made up of 14 amino acids. J was trimmed by 2 bases and V by 5 bases; bases with no gene match: 5. The germline V gene has CDR1 SGHTA and CDR2 FQGNSA.